This T cell receptor beta chain originates from a study of memory B cells and T cells in multiple sclerosis (dated by TCRdb to 2017 to 2018). At the level of the whole study: The study compared the TCR beta repertoires of autoproliferating peripheral T cells with those of brain lesion-infiltrating T cells in multiple sclerosis patients. A couple of multiple sclerosis patients, for whom either brain lesions at autopsy or brain-infiltrating cells from biopsy were available, were included in TCR sequencing.

After CFSE-labeled PBMCs were cultured without a stimulus, the autoproliferating (CFSEdim) and non-proliferating (CFSEhi) T cell fractions were sequenced separately. Altogether, some 5x10^7 CFSE-labeled PBMCs were kept in culture for around seven days with no stimulus, after which the replicate wells were combined. Labeling of PBMCs used approximately 0.5 uM CFSE, and the cells were then grown in serum-free AIM-V medium with no exogenous stimuli added. PBMCs were obtained by Ficoll density gradient centrifugation and kept cryopreserved until use. Using a FACSAria III, live 7-AAD-negative cells were sorted, then washed with PBS and stored frozen at -80 degrees C as dry pellets. Genomic DNA was extracted, and the immunoSEQ Platform was used to amplify TCRbeta CDR3 regions from that DNA. The immunoSEQ assay combined multiplex PCR with high-throughput sequencing and a vendor bioinformatics pipeline. The original pipeline was this. Non-productive sequences and CDR3s shorter than 4 amino acids were excluded, and clonotype frequencies were recalculated for each sample. In immunoSEQ Analyzer 2.0, shared clonotypes were identified as identical CDR3 amino acid, V gene and J gene sequences. To normalize repertoire overlap, the number of shared clonotypes was divided by the product of the two clone-set sizes and multiplied by 1000 to give arbitrary units. TCRdb took this table from immuneACCESS and kept in-frame rearrangements with V and J called. Such tables lack part of the clones; where checked against another copy, unresolved V genes explain under half of the gap, and the rest is unexplained. From that table come the V and J calls and clone size; the DNA was used to work out D and trimming. The sample has 32,000 or so clones on record, roughly 82% of them singletons. Less than 3.5% of the sample comes from the top ten.

Results and caveats for the whole study, not just this receptor: Clone-set sizes varied between compartments, which affected the numbers of shared clonotypes and made normalization necessary.

Note on this clone: The antigen this receptor binds is unknown. The sample holds no much larger clone one base away, and base qualities are not on file.

This sequence originates from a human donor with multiple sclerosis. Sequencing was carried out using PBMCs from blood kept in culture.

The nucleotides read TGTGCCAGCTCCGGCCTTAGCTCCTACGAGCAGTACTTC. It encodes CASSGLSSYEQYF. This receptor chain uses TRBV18 and TRBJ2-7; the D gene cannot be resolved reliably. The CDR3 has 13 amino acids, counting the end cysteine and phenylalanine. Only CDR3 DNA is held: 39 bases, read in frame from base 1. CDR1 and CDR2, looked up from the germline V gene, are KGHSH and LQKENI. V and J are truncated by 6 bases and 0 bases respectively, leaving an intervening sequence of 9 bases. When the CDR3 is completed using the reference TRBV18 and TRBJ2-7 genes on either side, the full variable domain is NAGVMQNPRHLVRRRGQEARLRCSPMKGHSHVYWYRQLPEEGLKFMVYLQKENIIDESGMPKERFSAEFPKEGPSILRIQQVVRGDSAAYFCASSGLSSYEQYFGPGTRLTVT.